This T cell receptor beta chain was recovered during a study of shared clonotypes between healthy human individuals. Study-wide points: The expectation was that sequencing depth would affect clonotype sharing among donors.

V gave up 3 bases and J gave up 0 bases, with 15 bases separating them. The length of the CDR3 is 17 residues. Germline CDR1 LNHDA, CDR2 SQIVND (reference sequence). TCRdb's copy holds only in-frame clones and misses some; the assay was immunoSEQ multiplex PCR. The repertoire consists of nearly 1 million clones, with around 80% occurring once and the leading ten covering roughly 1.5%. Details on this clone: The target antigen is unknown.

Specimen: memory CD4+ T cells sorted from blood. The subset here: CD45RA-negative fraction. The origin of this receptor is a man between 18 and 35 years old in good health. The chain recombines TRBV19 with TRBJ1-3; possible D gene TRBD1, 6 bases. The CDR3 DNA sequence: TGTGCCAGTAGTATCCCCCGCGGGGGCAACTCTGGAAACACCATATATTTT. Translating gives CASSIPRGGNSGNTIYF.